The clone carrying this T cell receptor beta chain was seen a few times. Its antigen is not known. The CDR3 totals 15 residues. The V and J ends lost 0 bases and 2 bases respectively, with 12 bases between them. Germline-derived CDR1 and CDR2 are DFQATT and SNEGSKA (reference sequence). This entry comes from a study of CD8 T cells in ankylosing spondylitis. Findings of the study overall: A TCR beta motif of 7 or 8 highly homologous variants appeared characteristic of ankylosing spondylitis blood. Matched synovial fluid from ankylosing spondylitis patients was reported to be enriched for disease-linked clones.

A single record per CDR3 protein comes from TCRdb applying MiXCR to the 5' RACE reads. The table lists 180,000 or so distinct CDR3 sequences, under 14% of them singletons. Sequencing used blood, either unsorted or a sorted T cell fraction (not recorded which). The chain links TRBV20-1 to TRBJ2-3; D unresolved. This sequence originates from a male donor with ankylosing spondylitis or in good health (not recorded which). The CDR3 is CSARDLGSVTDTQYF. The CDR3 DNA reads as TGCAGTGCTAGAGACCTCGGCAGCGTCACAGATACGCAGTATTTT.